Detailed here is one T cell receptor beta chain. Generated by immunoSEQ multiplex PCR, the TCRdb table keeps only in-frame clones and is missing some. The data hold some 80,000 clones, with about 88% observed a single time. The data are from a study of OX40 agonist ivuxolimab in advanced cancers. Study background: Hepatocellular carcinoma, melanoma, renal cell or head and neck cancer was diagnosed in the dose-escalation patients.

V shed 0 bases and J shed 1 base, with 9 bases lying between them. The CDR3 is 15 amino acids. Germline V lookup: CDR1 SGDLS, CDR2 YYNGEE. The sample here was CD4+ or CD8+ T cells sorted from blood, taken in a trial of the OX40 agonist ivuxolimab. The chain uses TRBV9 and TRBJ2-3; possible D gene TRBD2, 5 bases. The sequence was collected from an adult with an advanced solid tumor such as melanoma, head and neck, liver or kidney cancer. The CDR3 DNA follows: TGTGCCAGCAGCGTAGATGAGGGAGGCACAGATACGCAGTATTTT. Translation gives CASSVDEGGTDTQYF.